The present TCR beta chain was sequenced within a study of T cells in women clearing cervical HPV infection. HPV was found by MY09/MY11 PCR and dot-blot genotyping. Germline V gene data show CDR1 as DFQATT and CDR2 as SNEGSKA (reference sequence). The CDR3 loop spans 17 amino acids. After removal of 3 bases from V and 4 bases from J, the junction contained 10 bases not matched to a gene. The repertoire was sequenced with immunoSEQ multiplex PCR; TCRdb's copy has only in-frame clones and lacks some. The table for this sample gives fewer than 50,000 clones. As to this clone: The DNA ends 3 residues before the CDR3 does, and the rest of the CDR3 is filled in from the germline J gene.

The chain links TRBV20-1 to TRBJ2-3, with 13 bases identical to TRBD2. Input material: blood buffy coat. The sequence was obtained from a woman aged 18 to 75 with a cervical HPV16 infection that either progressed to CIN3+ or cleared (not recorded which). CDR3 region: CSASNPRTSGSSDTQYF. CDR3 DNA (partial): TGCAGTGCTAGCAACCCCAGGACTAGCGGGAGCTCAGATACG.